These T cell receptor beta chains were read from a single sample in a study of T cell changes during pregnancy in multiple sclerosis. Here immunoSEQ multiplex PCR was the method, and the copy in TCRdb shows in-frame clones only, minus some. The repertoire holds 84,000 or so clones, with 94% as singletons. The material was peripheral blood, obtained in the third trimester of pregnancy. These receptors were taken from a female donor with multiple sclerosis, enrolled in a pregnancy study. The CDR3 runs from the conserved cysteine through the conserved F or W. D genes are given only for firm matches. The listing skips clone size in some rows; elsewhere it reads once, few, many or a size class.

DNA	CDR3	size	V	J	D
TGTGCCAGCTCACCATACCGGGACAGGGGCACCTTC	CASSPYRDRGTF	-	TRBV18	TRBJ1-2	TRBD1
TGTGCCAGTAGTATTCGGGGGGCCCTGAACACTGAAGCTTTCTTT	CASSIRGALNTEAFF	-	TRBV19	TRBJ1-1	-
TGTGCCAGTAGTATATCTCTAGCGGGGTCCTACGAGCAGTACTTC	CASSISLAGSYEQYF	-	TRBV19	TRBJ2-7	TRBD2
TGTGCCAGCAGCTTGGGGAGCTGGATAGGCCCGAGTCAGTACTTC	CASSLGSWIGPSQYF	-	TRBV5-6	TRBJ2-5	-
TGTGCCAGCGAGGGGACAGGGGGCGTCACTGAAGCTTTCTTT	CASEGTGGVTEAFF	-	TRBV5-5	TRBJ1-1	TRBD1
TGTGCCAGCAGCCAGAGGGTGGCGGGTTCCTACAATGAGCAGTTCTTC	CASSQRVAGSYNEQFF	-	TRBV5-8	TRBJ2-1	-
TGTGCCAGCAGCTCAAGGGGACAGGGGAGGGGGTACAATGAGCAGTTCTTC	CASSSRGQGRGYNEQFF	-	TRBV7-8	TRBJ2-1	TRBD1
TGTGCAAGTCGCTTAACCTGTGGACTAGCGCTCCACAATGAGCAGTTCTTC	CASRLTCGLALHNEQFF	-	TRBV12-2	TRBJ2-1	-
TGTGCCAGCAGCTTAGCGGGGCGACCGGAATTAGTGGGGGGCTACACCTTC	CASSLAGRPELVGGYTF	-	TRBV7-8	TRBJ1-2	-
TGTGCCAGCAGCGGGACAGCGGGGGGAAGCACAGATACGCAGTATTTT	CASSGTAGGSTDTQYF	once	TRBV6-9	TRBJ2-3	TRBD2
TGCGCCAGCAGCTTGAGAACAGATCAGCCCCAGCATTTT	CASSLRTDQPQHF	-	TRBV5-1	TRBJ1-5	-
TGTGCCAGCAGCCCGACAGGGGCCGCCTATCAGCCCCAGCATTTT	CASSPTGAAYQPQHF	-	TRBV7-9	TRBJ1-5	TRBD1
TGTGCCAGCTCAAATGGACAGAACTATGGCTACACCTTC	CASSNGQNYGYTF	-	TRBV2	TRBJ1-2	-
TGTGCCACCAAACAAGGAGGCAGTATCACTGAAGCTTTCTTT	CATKQGGSITEAFF	-	TRBV10-3	TRBJ1-1	-
TGTGCCAGGGGGGAACCTCAGGGGATGAACACTGAAGCTTTCTTT	CARGEPQGMNTEAFF	-	TRBV2	TRBJ1-1	-
TGTGCCATCAGTGAATCGGGGTCCTACGAGCAGTACTTC	CAISESGSYEQYF	-	TRBV10-3	TRBJ2-7	-